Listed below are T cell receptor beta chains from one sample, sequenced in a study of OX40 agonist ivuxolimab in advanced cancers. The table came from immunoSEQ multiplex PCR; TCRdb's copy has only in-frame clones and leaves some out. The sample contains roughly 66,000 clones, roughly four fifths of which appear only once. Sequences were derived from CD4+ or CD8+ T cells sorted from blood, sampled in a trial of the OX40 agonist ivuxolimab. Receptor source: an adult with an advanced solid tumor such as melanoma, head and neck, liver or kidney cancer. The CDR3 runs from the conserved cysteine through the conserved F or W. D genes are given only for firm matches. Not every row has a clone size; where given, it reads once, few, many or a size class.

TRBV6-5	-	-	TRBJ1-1	CASSYTGQMNTEAFF	TGTGCCAGCAGTTACACAGGGCAGATGAACACTGAAGCTTTCTTT
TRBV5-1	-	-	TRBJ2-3	CASSLSGSPDTQYF	TGCGCCAGCAGCTTGTCGGGGAGCCCAGATACGCAGTATTTT
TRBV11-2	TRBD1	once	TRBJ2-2	CASSLNLDRSTGELFF	TGTGCCAGCAGCTTAAACCTGGACAGGAGTACCGGGGAGCTGTTTTTT
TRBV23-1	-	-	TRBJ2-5	CASSQFRYLGETQYF	TGCGCCAGCAGTCAATTTCGGTATTTGGGAGAGACCCAGTACTTC
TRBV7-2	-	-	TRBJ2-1	CASSPVRGSYNEQFF	TGTGCCAGCAGCCCGGTGAGGGGTAGTTACAATGAGCAGTTCTTC
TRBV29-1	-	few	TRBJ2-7	CSVEDHDRYEQYF	TGCAGCGTTGAAGACCATGACAGGTACGAGCAGTACTTC
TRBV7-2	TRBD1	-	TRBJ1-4	CASSLGNRGRSNEKLFF	TGTGCCAGCAGCTTAGGGAACAGGGGGCGATCTAATGAAAAACTGTTTTTT
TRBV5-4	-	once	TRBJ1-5	CASSLWGGQPQHF	TGTGCCAGCAGCTTGTGGGGAGGTCAGCCCCAGCATTTT
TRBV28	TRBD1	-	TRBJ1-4	CASSGTGMYEKLFF	TGTGCCAGCAGTGGGACAGGGATGTATGAAAAACTGTTTTTT
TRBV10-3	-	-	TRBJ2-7	CAISEWGLGGPYEQYF	TGTGCCATCAGTGAGTGGGGACTTGGGGGTCCCTACGAGCAGTACTTC
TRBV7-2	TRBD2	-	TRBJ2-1	CASSHGGTSGTYNEQFF	TGTGCCAGCAGCCACGGCGGGACTAGCGGGACCTACAATGAGCAGTTCTTC
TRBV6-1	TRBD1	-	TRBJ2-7	CASRATGATTSEYF	TGTGCCAGCAGGGCGACAGGGGCCACTACGAGTGAGTACTTC
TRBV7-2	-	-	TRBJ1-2	CASSLQVGREGYTF	TGTGCCAGCAGCTTACAAGTCGGGAGAGAGGGCTACACCTTC
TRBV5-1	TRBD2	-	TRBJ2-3	CASSLAFTSGRAGDTQYF	TGCGCCAGCAGCTTGGCCTTCACTAGCGGGAGGGCAGGAGATACGCAGTATTTT
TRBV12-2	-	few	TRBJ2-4	CASRSTRDRQAKNIQYF	TGTGCAAGTCGCTCCACGAGGGACAGACAAGCCAAAAACATTCAGTACTTC
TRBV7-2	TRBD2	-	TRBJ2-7	CASSLGLAGVKYRGEQYF	TGTGCCAGCAGCCTGGGACTAGCGGGAGTGAAGTATCGGGGCGAGCAGTACTTC
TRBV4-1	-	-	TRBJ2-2	CASSQAAGELFF	TGCGCCAGCAGCCAAGCCGCCGGGGAGCTGTTTTTT
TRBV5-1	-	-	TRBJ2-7	CASSLDGNYEQYF	TGCGCCAGCAGCTTAGATGGAAACTACGAGCAGTACTTC
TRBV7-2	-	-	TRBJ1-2	CASSPSRGNYGYTF	TGTGCCAGCAGCCCCTCACGGGGAAACTATGGCTACACCTTC
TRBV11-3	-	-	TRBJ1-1	CASSLKQGAFF	TGTGCCAGCAGCTTGAAGCAAGGAGCTTTCTTT
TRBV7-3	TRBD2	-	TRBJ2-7	CASTRTSGTYEQYF	TGTGCCAGCACCCGGACTAGCGGGACCTACGAGCAGTACTTC
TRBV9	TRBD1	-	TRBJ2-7	CASSVEPGGVAEQYF	TGTGCCAGCAGCGTAGAGCCAGGGGGCGTCGCCGAGCAGTACTTC
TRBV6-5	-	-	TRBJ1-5	CASRDAGHSNQPQHF	TGTGCCAGCAGGGACGCTGGACATAGCAATCAGCCCCAGCATTTT
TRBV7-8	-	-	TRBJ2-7	CASSLGEVTGEQYF	TGTGCCAGCAGCTTAGGCGAGGTAACGGGGGAGCAGTACTTC
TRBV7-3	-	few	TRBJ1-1	CASSPEGDFNTEAFF	TGTGCCAGCAGCCCAGAAGGTGATTTTAACACTGAAGCTTTCTTT
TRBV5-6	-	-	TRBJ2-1	CASTLPGGPTINEQFF	TGTGCCAGCACCCTCCCTGGGGGCCCGACCATCAATGAGCAGTTCTTC
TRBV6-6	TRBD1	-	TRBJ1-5	CASSYRDRGNQPQHF	TGTGCCAGCAGTTACCGCGACAGGGGGAATCAGCCCCAGCATTTT
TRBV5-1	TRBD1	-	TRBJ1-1	CASSFSTGGITSNTEAFF	TGCGCCAGCAGCTTTTCGACAGGGGGCATCACCTCGAACACTGAAGCTTTCTTT
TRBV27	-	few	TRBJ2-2	CASSFHRDLAGELFF	TGTGCCAGCAGTTTTCACCGGGACCTCGCCGGGGAGCTGTTTTTT
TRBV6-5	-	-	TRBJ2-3	CASSKSGPDTQYF	TGTGCCAGCAGTAAGTCGGGGCCAGATACGCAGTATTTT
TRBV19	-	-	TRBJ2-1	CASTQEGRGRYNEQFF	TGTGCCAGTACCCAAGAAGGTAGGGGAAGGTACAATGAGCAGTTCTTC
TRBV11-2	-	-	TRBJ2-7	CASSPGASYEQYF	TGTGCCAGCAGCCCCGGCGCTAGCTACGAGCAGTACTTC
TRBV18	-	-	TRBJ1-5	CASSSRQDNSNQPQHF	TGTGCCAGCTCATCCCGACAGGACAATAGCAATCAGCCCCAGCATTTT
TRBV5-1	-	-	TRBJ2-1	CASGGLDNEQFF	TGCGCCAGCGGAGGGCTCGACAATGAGCAGTTCTTC
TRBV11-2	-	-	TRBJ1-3	CASSYNQGQGNTIYF	TGTGCCAGCAGCTACAATCAGGGGCAAGGAAACACCATATATTTT